This T cell receptor (beta chain) was identified in a study of CD8 T cells in Susac syndrome. Study-level findings and limits: TCR sequencing and HLA analysis covered a relatively small number of individuals.

Trimming cost V 5 bases and J 2 bases; bases outside gene matches: 12. Germline CDR1 is KGHSY and CDR2 is FQNENV. This CDR3 is built from 16 residues. As concerns this clonotype: Its antigen is unidentified.

When the RNA was reverse transcribed, random hexamers were used with an input of roughly 0.5 to 1 ug. Multiplex PCR with immunoSEQ amplified the TCR beta CDR3 across 54 Vbeta and 13 Jbeta. TCRdb itself ran the immunoSEQ multiplex PCR reads through MiXCR, one entry per CDR3 protein. The sample has about 250,000 distinct CDR3 sequences; approximately 92% are singletons. Sequencing of TCR beta was undertaken in CD8+ and CD4+ T cells derived from blood. Negative isolation was used for CD8+ and CD4+ T cells and FACS enrichment for TEMRA cells. This sequence joins TRBV16 and TRBJ2-7, with 7 bases identical to TRBD2. The TCR was taken from a human donor with multiple sclerosis. Material for sequencing was CD4+ T cells from PBMCs. The CDR3 region has the DNA TGTGCCAGCAGCACCCCGGGGGGAAAAGACCCCTACGAGCAGTACTTC. Protein: CASSTPGGKDPYEQYF.